This T cell receptor beta chain was identified during a study of regulatory T cells in long-lasting Graves disease. The time point: newly diagnosed GD, antithyroid drugs for less than 3 months. RNA extracted from PBMCs served as the sequencing template. For TCR beta, libraries came from iRepertoire HTBI primers and Arm-PCR of CDR3 regions. TCRdb passed the multiplex PCR reads through MiXCR, listing each CDR3 protein once. This table has around 250,000 distinct CDR3 sequences, approximately 20% appearing once. These data also formed part of another study, on T cells in Graves' hyperthyroidism and ophthalmopathy. That report adds: During a first-round RT-PCR of the TCR CDR3, the HTBI primer set was used.

This clonotype was sampled from a woman in her 30s with Graves disease. The material was peripheral blood mononuclear cells (PBMCs), obtained at new diagnosis, from a patient treated with antithyroid drugs.

CDR3 coding DNA: TGTGCCAGCAATAACAGGGCGGAGGGCTACACCTTC. It yields the protein CASNNRAEGYTF. The chain is built from TRBV3-1 and TRBJ1-2; a weak D match, TRBD1 (6 bases). The CDR3 is made up of 12 amino acids. V gave up 7 bases and J gave up 8 bases, with 14 bases separating them. Germline CDR1 reads LGHDT; CDR2 reads YNNKEL (reference sequence). Variable domain in full (rest from reference TRBV3-1 and TRBJ1-2): DTAVSQTPKYLVTQMGNDKSIKCEQNLGHDTMYWYKQDSKKFLKIMFSYNNKELIINETVPNRFSPKSPDKAHLNLHINSLELGDSAVYFCASNNRAEGYTFGSGTRLTVV.